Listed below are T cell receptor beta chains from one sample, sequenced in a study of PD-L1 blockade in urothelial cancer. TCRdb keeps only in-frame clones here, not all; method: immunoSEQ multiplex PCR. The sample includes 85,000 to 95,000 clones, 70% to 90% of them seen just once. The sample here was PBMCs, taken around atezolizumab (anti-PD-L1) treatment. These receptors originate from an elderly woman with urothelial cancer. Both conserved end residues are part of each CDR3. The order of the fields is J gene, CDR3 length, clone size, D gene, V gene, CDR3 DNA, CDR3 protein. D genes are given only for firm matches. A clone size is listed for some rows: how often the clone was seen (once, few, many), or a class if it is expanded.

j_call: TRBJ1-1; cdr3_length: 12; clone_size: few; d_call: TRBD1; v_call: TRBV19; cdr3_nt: TGTGCCAGTAGTCAAACAGGGGGCGAAGCTTTCTTT; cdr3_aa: CASSQTGGEAFF
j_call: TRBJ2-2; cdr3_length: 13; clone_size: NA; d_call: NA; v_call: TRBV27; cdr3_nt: TGTGCCAGCAGTCCACAGGGTGGCGGGGAGCTGTTTTTT; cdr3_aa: CASSPQGGGELFF
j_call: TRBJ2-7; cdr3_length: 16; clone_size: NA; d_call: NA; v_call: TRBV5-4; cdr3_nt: TGTGCCAGCAGCCCGGGACCCTTGCGGGATCCCTACGAGCAGTACTTC; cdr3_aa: CASSPGPLRDPYEQYF
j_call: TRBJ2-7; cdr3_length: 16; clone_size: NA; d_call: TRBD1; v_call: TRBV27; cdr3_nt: TGTGCCAGCAGTTCAGGGACAGGCGGGAATTTCTACGAGCAGTACTTC; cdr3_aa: CASSSGTGGNFYEQYF
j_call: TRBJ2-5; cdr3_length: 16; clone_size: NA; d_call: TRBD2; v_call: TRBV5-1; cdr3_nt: TGCGCCAGCAGCACGGGACTAGCGGGACTTCAAGAGACCCAGTACTTC; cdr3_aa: CASSTGLAGLQETQYF
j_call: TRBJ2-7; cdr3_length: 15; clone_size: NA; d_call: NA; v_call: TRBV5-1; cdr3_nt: TGCGCCAGCGCTGCCGACTTTTCTGTCTCCTACGAGCAGTACTTC; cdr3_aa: CASAADFSVSYEQYF
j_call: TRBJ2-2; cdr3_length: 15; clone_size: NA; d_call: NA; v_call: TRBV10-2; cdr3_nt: TGCGCCAGCAGTGAGTCGCTAGTAAACACCGGGGAGCTGTTTTTT; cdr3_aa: CASSESLVNTGELFF
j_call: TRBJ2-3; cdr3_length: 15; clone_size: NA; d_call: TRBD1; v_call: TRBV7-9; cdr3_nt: TGTGCCAGCAGCCCCACAGGGGAGAGCACAGATACGCAGTATTTT; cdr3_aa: CASSPTGESTDTQYF
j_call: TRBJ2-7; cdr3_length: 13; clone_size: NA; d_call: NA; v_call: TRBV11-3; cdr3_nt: TGTGCCAGCAGCTTACAGGGGAGCTACGAGCAGTACTTC; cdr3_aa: CASSLQGSYEQYF
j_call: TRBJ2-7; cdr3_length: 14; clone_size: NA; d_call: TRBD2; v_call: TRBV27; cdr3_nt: TGTGCCAGCAGCCTATCCGGGACTAGGGACGAGCAGTACTTC; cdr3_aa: CASSLSGTRDEQYF
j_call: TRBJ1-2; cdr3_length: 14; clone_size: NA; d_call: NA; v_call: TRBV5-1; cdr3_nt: TGCGCCAGCAGCTTGGAAGGGGGGGGGAATGGCTACACCTTC; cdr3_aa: CASSLEGGGNGYTF
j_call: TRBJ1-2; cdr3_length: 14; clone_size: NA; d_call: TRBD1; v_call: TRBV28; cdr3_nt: TGTGCCAGCAGTTCCGGACAGGGAGACTATGGCTACACCTTC; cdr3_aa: CASSSGQGDYGYTF
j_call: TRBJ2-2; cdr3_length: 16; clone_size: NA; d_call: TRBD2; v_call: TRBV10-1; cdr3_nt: TGCGCCAGCAGCGGTGCGGGAGAGACGAACACCGGGGAGCTGTTTTTT; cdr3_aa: CASSGAGETNTGELFF
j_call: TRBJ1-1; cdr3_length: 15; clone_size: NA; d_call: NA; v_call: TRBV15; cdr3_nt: TGTGCCACCAGCAGATATCGCCCCGGGGGCACTGAAGCTTTCTTT; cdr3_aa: CATSRYRPGGTEAFF
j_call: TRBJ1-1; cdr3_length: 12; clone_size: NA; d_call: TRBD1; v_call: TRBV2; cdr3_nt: TGTGCCAGCAGTGAAGCGACAGGGCGGGCTTTCTTT; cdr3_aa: CASSEATGRAFF
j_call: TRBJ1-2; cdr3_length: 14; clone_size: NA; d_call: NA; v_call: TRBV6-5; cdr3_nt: TGTGCCAGCAGTTACGGCAGGATGATCGATGGCTACACCTTC; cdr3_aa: CASSYGRMIDGYTF
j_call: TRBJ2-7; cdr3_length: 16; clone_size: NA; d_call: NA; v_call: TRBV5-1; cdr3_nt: TGCGCCAGCAGCTTGGTCACCCACGGCCAGGGTGACGAGCAGTACTTC; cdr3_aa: CASSLVTHGQGDEQYF
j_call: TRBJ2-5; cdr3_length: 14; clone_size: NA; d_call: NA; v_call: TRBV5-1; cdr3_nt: TGCGCCAGCAGCTTGGGGTTAAGAGAGGAGACCCAGTACTTC; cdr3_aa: CASSLGLREETQYF
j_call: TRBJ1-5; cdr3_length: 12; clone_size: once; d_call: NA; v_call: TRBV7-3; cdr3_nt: TGTGCCAGCAGCCCCCCTACAGGGCCCCAGCATTTT; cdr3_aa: CASSPPTGPQHF
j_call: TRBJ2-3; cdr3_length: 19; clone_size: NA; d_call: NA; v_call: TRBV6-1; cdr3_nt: TGTGCCAGCAGTGGGTCGTTGGGCAGGCGTAGGATCAGCACAGATACGCAGTATTTT; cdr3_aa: CASSGSLGRRRISTDTQYF
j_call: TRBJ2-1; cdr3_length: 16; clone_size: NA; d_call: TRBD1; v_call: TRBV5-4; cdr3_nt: TGTGCCAGCAGACCCCGGACAGGGAGCTCCTACAATGAGCAGTTCTTC; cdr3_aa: CASRPRTGSSYNEQFF
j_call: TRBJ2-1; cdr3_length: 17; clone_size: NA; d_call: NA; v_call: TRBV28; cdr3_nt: TGTGCCAGCAGACATTCCCTCGGGGGGCAATCATACAATGAGCAGTTCTTC; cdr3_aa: CASRHSLGGQSYNEQFF
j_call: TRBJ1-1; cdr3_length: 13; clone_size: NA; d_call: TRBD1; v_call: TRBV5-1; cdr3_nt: TGCGCCAGCAGCTTGGAGGGGGCGACTGAAGCTTTCTTT; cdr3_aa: CASSLEGATEAFF
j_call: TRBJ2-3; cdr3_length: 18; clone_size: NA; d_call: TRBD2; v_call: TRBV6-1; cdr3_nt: TGTGCCAGCAGTGAAATGGGGTCTAGCGGGAGTTGGGCAGATACGCAGTATTTT; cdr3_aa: CASSEMGSSGSWADTQYF
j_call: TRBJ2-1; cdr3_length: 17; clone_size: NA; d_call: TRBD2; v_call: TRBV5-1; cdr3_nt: TGCGCCAGCAGCGGGACTAGCGGGAGAGTTCACAGCGATGAGCAGTTCTTC; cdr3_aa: CASSGTSGRVHSDEQFF
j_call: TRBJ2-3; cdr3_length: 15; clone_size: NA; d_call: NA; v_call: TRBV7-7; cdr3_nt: TGTGCCAGCAGCTCGGGACTTACTAGCACAGATACGCAGTATTTT; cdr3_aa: CASSSGLTSTDTQYF
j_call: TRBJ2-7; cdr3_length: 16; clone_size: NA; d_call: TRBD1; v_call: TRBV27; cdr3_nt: TGTGCCAGCAGTTCCCGACAGGGGGCGAGGTCCTACGAGCAGTACTTC; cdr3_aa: CASSSRQGARSYEQYF
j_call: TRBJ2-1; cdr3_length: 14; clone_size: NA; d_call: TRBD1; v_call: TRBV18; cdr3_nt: TGTGCCAGCTCGCCGGACAGGGGGTATAGGGAGCAGTTCTTC; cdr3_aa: CASSPDRGYREQFF
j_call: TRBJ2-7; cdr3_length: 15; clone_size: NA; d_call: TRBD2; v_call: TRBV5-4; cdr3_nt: TGTGCCAGCAGCAGGGAGCGGGATAGCTCCTACGAGCAGTACTTC; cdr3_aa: CASSRERDSSYEQYF
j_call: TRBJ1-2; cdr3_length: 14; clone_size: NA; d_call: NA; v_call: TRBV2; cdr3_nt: TGTGCCAGCAGTGGAGTAAGGGACATAGCTGGCTACACCTTC; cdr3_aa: CASSGVRDIAGYTF
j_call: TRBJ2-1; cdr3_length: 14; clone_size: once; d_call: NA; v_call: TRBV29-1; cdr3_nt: TGCAGCGTTGATGTCTCTCGCTCCTACAATGAGCAGTTCTTC; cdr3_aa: CSVDVSRSYNEQFF
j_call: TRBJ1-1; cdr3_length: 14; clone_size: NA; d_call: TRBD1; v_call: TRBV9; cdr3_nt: TGTGCCAGCACAAGACAGGGAGAGGTCACTGAAGCTTTCTTT; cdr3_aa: CASTRQGEVTEAFF
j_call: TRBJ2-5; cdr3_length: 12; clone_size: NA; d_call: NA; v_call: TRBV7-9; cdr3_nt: TGTGCCAGCAGCCCTCAGTCAGAGACCCAGTACTTC; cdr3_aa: CASSPQSETQYF
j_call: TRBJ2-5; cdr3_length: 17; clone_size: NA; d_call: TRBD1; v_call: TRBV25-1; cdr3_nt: TGTGCCAGCAGTGGGACAGGGGGCCCGGGATATCAAGAGACCCAGTACTTC; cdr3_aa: CASSGTGGPGYQETQYF
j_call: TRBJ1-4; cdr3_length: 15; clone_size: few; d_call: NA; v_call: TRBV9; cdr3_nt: TGTGCCAGCAGCGTAGACGGAGAGGGCAGGGAAAAACTGTTTTTT; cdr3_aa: CASSVDGEGREKLFF
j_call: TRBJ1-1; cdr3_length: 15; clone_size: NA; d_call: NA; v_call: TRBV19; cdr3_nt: TGTGCCAGTAGTACCCCGGGACTCTTGAACACTGAAGCTTTCTTT; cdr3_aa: CASSTPGLLNTEAFF
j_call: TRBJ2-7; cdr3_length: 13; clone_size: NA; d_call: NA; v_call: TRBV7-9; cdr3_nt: TGTGCCACCGGGACACCTCCGGGCTACGAGCAGTACTTC; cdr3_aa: CATGTPPGYEQYF
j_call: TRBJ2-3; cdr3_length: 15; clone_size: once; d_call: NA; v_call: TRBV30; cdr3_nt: TGTGCCTGGAGTGTAGTAGCGAGACTCACAGATACGCAGTATTTT; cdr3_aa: CAWSVVARLTDTQYF
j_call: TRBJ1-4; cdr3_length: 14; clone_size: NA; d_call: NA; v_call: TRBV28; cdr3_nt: TGTGCCAGCAGTTTCCTACCCTCTAATGAAAAACTGTTTTTT; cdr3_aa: CASSFLPSNEKLFF
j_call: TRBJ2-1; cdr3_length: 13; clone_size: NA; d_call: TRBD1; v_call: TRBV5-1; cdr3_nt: TGCGCCAGCGCACGACAGGGTGGCGATGAGCAGTTCTTC; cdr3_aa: CASARQGGDEQFF